This T cell receptor beta chain was sequenced for a study of identical twins. Study-wide results and limits: In monozygotic twins, models underestimated the sharing of out-of-frame TCR alpha.

V was trimmed by 1 base and J by 6 bases, leaving 17 bases between them. Germline values: CDR1 SGDLS, CDR2 YYNGEE. The CDR3 totals 15 residues. Template switching created a universal primer site, and the cDNA included unique molecular identifiers. TCRdb called the 5' RACE reads again in MiXCR, with one record for every CDR3 protein. The data contain over 600,000 distinct CDR3 sequences, approximately 22% of them singletons. This clonotype was picked up a small number of times. Its antigen is currently unknown. The sample was also linked to a second study, of T cells expressing NK-cell markers. In that study: Dominant NKG2C+ clonotypes were found to form about 1.0-7.5% of CD8+ T cells in six donors. Once again these clonotypes came out on top in the CD3+CD56-NKG2C+ fraction of four donors.

Sequencing was done on a sample of PBMCs. The receptor's source is a woman between 18 and 29 years old in good health. The J gene is TRBJ2-7, the V gene TRBV9; weak D call: TRBD1 (6 bases). The CDR3 sequence is CASSVSTGMFAEQYF. CDR3 DNA: TGTGCCAGCAGCGTAAGTACAGGGATGTTCGCCGAGCAGTACTTC.